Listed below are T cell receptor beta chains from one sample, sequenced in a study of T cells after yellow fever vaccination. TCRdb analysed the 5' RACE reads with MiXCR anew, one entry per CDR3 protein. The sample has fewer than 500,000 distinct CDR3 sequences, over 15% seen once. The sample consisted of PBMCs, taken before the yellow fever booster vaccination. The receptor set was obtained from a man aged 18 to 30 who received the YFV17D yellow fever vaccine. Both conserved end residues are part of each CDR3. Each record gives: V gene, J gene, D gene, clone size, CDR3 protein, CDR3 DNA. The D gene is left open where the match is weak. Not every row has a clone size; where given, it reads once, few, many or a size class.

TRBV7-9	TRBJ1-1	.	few	CASRPGLDIEAFF	TGTGCCAGCAGGCCGGGCCTTGACATTGAAGCTTTCTTT
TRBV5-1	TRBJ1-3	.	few	CASSLAGTAGNTIYF	TGCGCCAGCAGCTTGGCTGGGACGGCTGGAAACACCATATATTTT
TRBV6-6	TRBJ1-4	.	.	CASSFPAVPNEKLFF	TGTGCCAGCAGTTTTCCAGCCGTGCCGAATGAAAAACTGTTTTTT
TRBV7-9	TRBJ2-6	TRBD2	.	CASSFAGGAPISGANVLTF	TGTGCCAGCAGCTTCGCGGGGGGTGCTCCTATCTCTGGGGCCAACGTCCTGACTTTC
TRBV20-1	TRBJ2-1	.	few	CSAKSLAEFF	TGCAGTGCTAAGAGTCTTGCGGAGTTCTTC
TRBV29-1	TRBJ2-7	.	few	CSVRSSSYEQYF	TGCAGCGTTCGAAGCAGCTCCTACGAGCAGTACTTC
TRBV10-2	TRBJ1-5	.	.	CASSTEGRQPQHF	TGCGCCAGCAGCACCGAGGGGCGGCAGCCCCAGCATTTT
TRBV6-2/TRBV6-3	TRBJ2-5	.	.	CASRGVTQETQYF	TGTGCCAGCAGGGGGGTCACCCAAGAGACCCAGTACTTC
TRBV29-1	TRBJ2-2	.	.	CSVGVNGELFF	TGCAGCGTTGGGGTCAACGGGGAGCTGTTTTTT
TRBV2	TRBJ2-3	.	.	CASSALRDTQYF	TGTGCCAGCAGTGCTTTGCGAGATACGCAGTATTTT
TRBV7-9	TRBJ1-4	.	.	CASSGVHHEKLFF	TGTGCCAGCAGCGGGGTACATCATGAAAAACTGTTTTTT
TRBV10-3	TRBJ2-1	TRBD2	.	CATGGADEQFF	TGTGCGACCGGGGGGGCCGATGAGCAGTTCTTC
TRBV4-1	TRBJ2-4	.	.	CASSQEVPRVGIQYF	TGCGCCAGCAGCCAAGAGGTACCTCGAGTCGGCATTCAGTACTTC
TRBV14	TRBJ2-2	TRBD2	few	CASQRGGRGELFF	TGTGCCAGCCAGCGGGGGGGCCGCGGGGAGCTGTTTTTT
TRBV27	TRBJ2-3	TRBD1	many	CASSRRQGLSDTQYF	TGTGCCAGCAGTCGCCGACAGGGGCTTTCAGATACGCAGTATTTT
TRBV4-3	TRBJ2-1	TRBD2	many	CASSQDLGGAYNEQFF	TGCGCCAGCAGCCAAGATCTGGGGGGGGCCTACAATGAGCAGTTCTTC
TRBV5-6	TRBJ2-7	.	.	CASSPRRSYEQYF	TGTGCCAGCAGCCCGAGGAGGTCGTACGAGCAGTACTTC
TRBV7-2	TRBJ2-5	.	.	CASSPNGGGETQYF	TGTGCCAGCAGCCCCAACGGGGGCGGGGAGACCCAGTACTTC
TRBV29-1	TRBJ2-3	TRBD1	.	CSGTRGTGTDTQYF	TGCAGCGGGACCAGGGGGACAGGGACAGATACGCAGTATTTT
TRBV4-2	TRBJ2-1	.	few	CASSPPDSYYNEQFF	TGTGCCAGCAGCCCCCCGGACAGTTACTACAATGAGCAGTTCTTC
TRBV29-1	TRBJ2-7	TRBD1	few	CSVDAGTGDTGEQYF	TGCAGCGTTGACGCCGGGACAGGGGATACGGGCGAGCAGTACTTC
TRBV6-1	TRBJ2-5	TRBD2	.	CAGQWGGGGETQYF	TGTGCCGGACAATGGGGGGGAGGAGGAGAGACCCAGTACTTC
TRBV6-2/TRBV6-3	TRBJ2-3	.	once	CASSYSPYGDGGTDTQYF	TGTGCCAGCAGTTACTCGCCATACGGGGACGGTGGCACAGATACGCAGTATTTT
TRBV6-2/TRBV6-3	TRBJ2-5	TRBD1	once	CASRNRRQGAWETQYF	TGTGCCAGCAGGAACCGGAGACAGGGGGCATGGGAGACCCAGTACTTC
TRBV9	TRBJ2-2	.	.	CASSAPGANTGELFF	TGTGCCAGCAGCGCCCCTGGGGCGAACACCGGGGAGCTGTTTTTT
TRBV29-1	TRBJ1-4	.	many	CSVVTETQEKLFF	TGCAGCGTTGTGACGGAGACCCAGGAAAAACTGTTTTTT
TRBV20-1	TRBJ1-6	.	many	CSARGLGQGSPLHF	TGCAGTGCTAGAGGTTTGGGGCAAGGTTCACCCCTCCACTTT
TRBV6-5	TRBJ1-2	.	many	CASSYSSSGSGGASYGYTF	TGTGCCAGCAGTTACTCGTCCTCCGGGAGCGGGGGCGCGAGTTATGGCTACACCTTC
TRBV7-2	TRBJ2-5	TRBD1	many	CASSPQGSQETQYF	TGTGCCAGCAGCCCACAGGGGTCCCAAGAGACCCAGTACTTC
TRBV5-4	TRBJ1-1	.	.	CASSRAAGTEAFF	TGTGCCAGCAGCCGAGCCGCGGGGACTGAAGCTTTCTTT
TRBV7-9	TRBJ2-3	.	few	CASSLGGSAGDTQYF	TGTGCCAGCAGCCTAGGGGGGTCCGCCGGAGATACGCAGTATTTT
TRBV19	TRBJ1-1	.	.	CASTPRPSHSEAFF	TGTGCCAGTACCCCCCGGCCATCACACTCTGAAGCTTTCTTT
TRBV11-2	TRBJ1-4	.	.	CASSLSQALNEKLFF	TGTGCCAGCAGCCTATCTCAGGCCCTTAATGAAAAACTGTTTTTT
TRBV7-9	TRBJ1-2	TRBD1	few	CASGSQDRPDGYGYTF	TGTGCCAGCGGCTCCCAGGACAGGCCCGACGGGTATGGCTACACCTTC
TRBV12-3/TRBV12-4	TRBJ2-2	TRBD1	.	CASSPRQGWGTGELFF	TGTGCCAGCAGTCCTCGACAGGGGTGGGGCACCGGGGAGCTGTTTTTT
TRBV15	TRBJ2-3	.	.	CATSRELGGSTDTQYF	TGTGCCACCAGCAGGGAACTAGGGGGAAGCACAGATACGCAGTATTTT
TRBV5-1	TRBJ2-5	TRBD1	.	CASSALLGQGGETQYF	TGCGCCAGCAGCGCCCTGCTGGGACAGGGAGGGGAGACCCAGTACTTC
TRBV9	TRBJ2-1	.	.	CASSSGLTPYNEQFF	TGTGCCAGCAGTAGTGGACTTACCCCATACAATGAGCAGTTCTTC
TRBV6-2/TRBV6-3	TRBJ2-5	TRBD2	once	CAGRPGLAGMETQYF	TGTGCCGGGAGGCCGGGACTAGCGGGAATGGAGACCCAGTACTTC
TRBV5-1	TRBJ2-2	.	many	CASSLILTGELFF	TGCGCCAGCAGCTTGATTTTAACCGGGGAGCTGTTTTTT
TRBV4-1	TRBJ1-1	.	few	CASSQVGTANTEAFF	TGCGCCAGCAGCCAAGTGGGGACGGCGAACACTGAAGCTTTCTTT
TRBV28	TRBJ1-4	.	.	CASTRGVGEKLFF	TGTGCCAGCACGAGGGGCGTTGGTGAAAAACTGTTTTTT
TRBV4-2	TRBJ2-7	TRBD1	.	CASSQARDSSLDF	TGTGCCAGCAGCCAAGCCCGGGACAGCTCCCTCGACTTC
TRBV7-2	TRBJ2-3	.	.	CASSPLGVFSTDTQYF	TGTGCCAGCAGCCCGCTAGGGGTGTTTAGCACAGATACGCAGTATTTT
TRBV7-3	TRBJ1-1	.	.	CASSALGNTEAFF	TGTGCCAGCAGCGCCCTGGGGAACACTGAAGCTTTCTTT
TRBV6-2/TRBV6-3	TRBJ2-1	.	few	CASSYTYTNEQFF	TGTGCCAGCAGTTACACCTACACGAATGAGCAGTTCTTC
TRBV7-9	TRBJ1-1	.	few	CASSFWGENTEAFF	TGTGCCAGCAGCTTTTGGGGGGAGAACACTGAAGCTTTCTTT
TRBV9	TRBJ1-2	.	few	CASSVVDSPSHGYTF	TGTGCCAGCAGCGTAGTGGACAGCCCATCTCATGGCTACACCTTC
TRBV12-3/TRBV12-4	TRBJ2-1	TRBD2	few	CASSLGGEAYNEQFF	TGTGCCAGCAGTTTGGGAGGGGAGGCCTACAATGAGCAGTTCTTC
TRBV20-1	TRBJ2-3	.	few	CSARPGTSPDTQYF	TGCAGTGCTAGACCCGGGACCTCCCCAGATACGCAGTATTTT
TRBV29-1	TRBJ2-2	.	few	CSVERDTGELFF	TGCAGCGTCGAGCGGGACACCGGGGAGCTGTTTTTT